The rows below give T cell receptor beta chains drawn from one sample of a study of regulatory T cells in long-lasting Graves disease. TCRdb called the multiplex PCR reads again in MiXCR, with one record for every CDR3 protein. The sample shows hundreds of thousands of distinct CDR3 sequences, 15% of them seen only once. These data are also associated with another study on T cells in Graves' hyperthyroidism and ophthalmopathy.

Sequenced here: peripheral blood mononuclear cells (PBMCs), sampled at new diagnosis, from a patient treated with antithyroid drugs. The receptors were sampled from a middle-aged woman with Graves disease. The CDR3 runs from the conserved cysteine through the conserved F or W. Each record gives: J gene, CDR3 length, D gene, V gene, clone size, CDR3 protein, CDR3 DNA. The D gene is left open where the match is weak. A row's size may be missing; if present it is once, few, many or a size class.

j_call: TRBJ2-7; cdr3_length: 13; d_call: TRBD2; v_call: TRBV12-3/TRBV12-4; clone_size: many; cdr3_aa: CASSLAGNYEQYF; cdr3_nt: TGTGCCAGCAGTCTAGCGGGAAACTACGAGCAGTACTTC
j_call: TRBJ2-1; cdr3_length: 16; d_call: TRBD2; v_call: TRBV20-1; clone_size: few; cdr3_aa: CSASGLAGGDYNEQFF; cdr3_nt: TGCAGTGCTAGTGGACTAGCGGGAGGTGATTACAATGAGCAGTTCTTC
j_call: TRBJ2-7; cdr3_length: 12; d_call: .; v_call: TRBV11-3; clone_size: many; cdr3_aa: CASGKKSYEQYF; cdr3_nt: TGTGCCAGCGGGAAGAAATCCTACGAGCAGTACTTC
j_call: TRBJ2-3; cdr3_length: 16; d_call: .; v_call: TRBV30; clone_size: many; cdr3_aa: CAWSVPPTGVTDTQYF; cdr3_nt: TGTGCCTGGAGTGTACCCCCGACAGGCGTCACAGATACGCAGTATTTT
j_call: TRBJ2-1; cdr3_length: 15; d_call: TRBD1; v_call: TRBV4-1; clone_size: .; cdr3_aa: CASSQSQGALNEQFF; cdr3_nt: TGCGCCAGCAGCCAGTCCCAGGGGGCGCTCAATGAGCAGTTCTTC
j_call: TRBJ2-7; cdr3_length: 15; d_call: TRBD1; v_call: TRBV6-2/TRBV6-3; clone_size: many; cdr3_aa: CASSHFRDRGREQYF; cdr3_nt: TGTGCCAGCAGCCACTTTCGGGACAGGGGTCGCGAGCAGTACTTC
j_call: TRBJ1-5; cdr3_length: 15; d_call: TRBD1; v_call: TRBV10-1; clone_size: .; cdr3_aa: CASRDQRQGYQPQHF; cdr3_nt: TGCGCCAGCAGGGATCAAAGACAGGGATATCAGCCCCAGCATTTT
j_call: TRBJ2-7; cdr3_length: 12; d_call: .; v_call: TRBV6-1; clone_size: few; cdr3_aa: CASKDTSYEQYF; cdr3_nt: TGTGCCAGCAAGGACACATCCTACGAGCAGTACTTC
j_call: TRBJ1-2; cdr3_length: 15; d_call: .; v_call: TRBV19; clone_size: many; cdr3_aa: CASSNRGALTIGYTF; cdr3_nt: TGTGCCAGTAGTAATCGGGGGGCCCTCACTATTGGCTACACCTTC
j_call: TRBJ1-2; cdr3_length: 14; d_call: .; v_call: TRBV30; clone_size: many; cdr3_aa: CAWSVPSSTYGYTF; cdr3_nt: TGTGCCTGGAGTGTACCTTCGAGTACATATGGCTACACCTTC
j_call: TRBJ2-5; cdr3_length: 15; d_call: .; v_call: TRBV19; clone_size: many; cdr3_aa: CASSMDAGPRETQYF; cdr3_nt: TGTGCCAGTAGTATGGATGCGGGCCCCAGGGAGACCCAGTACTTC
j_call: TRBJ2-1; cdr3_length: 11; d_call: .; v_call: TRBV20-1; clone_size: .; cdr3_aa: CSASHNNEQFF; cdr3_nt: TGCAGTGCTAGTCATAACAATGAGCAGTTCTTC
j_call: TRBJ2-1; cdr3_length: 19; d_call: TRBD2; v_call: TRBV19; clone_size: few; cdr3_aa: CATKTTTSGRGGIYNEQFF; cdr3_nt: TGTGCCACCAAAACTACCACTAGCGGGAGGGGGGGAATCTACAATGAGCAGTTCTTC
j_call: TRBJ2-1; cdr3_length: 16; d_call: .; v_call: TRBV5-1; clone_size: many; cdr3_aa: CASSSGSGVSYNEQFF; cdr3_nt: TGCGCCAGCAGCTCGGGGAGTGGGGTTAGCTACAATGAGCAGTTCTTC
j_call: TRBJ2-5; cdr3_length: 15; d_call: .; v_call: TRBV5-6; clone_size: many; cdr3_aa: CASSLGSRGEETQYF; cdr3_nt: TGTGCCAGCAGCCTGGGAAGCCGGGGAGAAGAGACCCAGTACTTC
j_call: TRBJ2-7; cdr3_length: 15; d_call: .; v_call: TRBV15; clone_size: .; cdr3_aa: CATSRDPGRGYEQYF; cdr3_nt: TGTGCCACCAGCAGAGATCCCGGCAGGGGCTACGAGCAGTACTTC
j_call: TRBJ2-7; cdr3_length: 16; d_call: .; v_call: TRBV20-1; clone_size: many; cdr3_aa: CSARDHPGRGSYEQYF; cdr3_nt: TGCAGTGCTAGAGATCACCCGGGGCGCGGATCCTACGAGCAGTACTTC
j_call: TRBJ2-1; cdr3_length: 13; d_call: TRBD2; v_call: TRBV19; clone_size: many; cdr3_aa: CASSIGLADEQFF; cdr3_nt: TGTGCCAGTAGTATTGGACTAGCGGATGAGCAGTTCTTC
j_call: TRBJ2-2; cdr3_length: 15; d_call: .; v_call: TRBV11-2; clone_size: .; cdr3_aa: CASSFYFEDTGELFF; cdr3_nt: TGTGCCAGCAGCTTCTACTTCGAAGACACCGGGGAGCTGTTTTTT
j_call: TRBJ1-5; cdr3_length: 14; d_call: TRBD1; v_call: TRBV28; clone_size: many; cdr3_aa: CASRRQGVGQPQHF; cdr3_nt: TGTGCCAGCAGGCGACAGGGCGTTGGGCAGCCCCAGCATTTT
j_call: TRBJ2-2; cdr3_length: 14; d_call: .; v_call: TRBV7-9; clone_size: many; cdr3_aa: CASSANNKPGELFF; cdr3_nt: TGTGCCAGCAGCGCGAACAACAAGCCCGGGGAGCTGTTTTTT
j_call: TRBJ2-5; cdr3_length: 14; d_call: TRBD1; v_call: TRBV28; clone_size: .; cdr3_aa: CASSQTGVRETQYF; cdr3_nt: TGTGCCAGCAGTCAAACAGGGGTTCGGGAGACCCAGTACTTC
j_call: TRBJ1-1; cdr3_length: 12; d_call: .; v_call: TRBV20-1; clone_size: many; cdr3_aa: CSHLRGNTEAFF; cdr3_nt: TGCAGTCATTTGCGAGGAAACACTGAAGCTTTCTTT
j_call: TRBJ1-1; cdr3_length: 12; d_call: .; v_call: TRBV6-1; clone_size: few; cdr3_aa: CASSTGFVSAFF; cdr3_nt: TGTGCCAGCAGTACAGGGTTCGTGTCAGCTTTCTTT
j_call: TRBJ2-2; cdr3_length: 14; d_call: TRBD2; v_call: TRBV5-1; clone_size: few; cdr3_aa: CATKREVATGELFF; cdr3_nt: TGCGCCACCAAGCGGGAGGTTGCCACCGGGGAGCTGTTTTTT
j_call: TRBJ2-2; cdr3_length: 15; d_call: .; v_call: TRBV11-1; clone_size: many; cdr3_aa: CASSPGQRLTGELFF; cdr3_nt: TGTGCCAGCAGTCCTGGACAGCGTCTCACCGGGGAGCTGTTTTTT
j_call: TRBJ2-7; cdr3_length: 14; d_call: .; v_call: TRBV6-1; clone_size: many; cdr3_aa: CASRPLTGSYEQYF; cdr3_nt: TGTGCCAGCAGACCCCTTACAGGGTCCTACGAGCAGTACTTC
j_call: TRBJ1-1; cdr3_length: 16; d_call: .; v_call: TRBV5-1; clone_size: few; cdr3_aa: CASSLGPAGENTEAFF; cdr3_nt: TGCGCCAGCAGCTTGGGGCCCGCAGGGGAGAACACTGAAGCTTTCTTT
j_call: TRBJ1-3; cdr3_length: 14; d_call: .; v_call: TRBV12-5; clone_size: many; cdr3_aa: CASAVGGSGNTIYF; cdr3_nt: TGTGCTAGTGCGGTTGGAGGTTCTGGAAACACCATATATTTT
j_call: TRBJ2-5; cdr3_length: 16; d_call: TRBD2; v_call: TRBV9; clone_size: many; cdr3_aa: CASSGAGTSGQETQYF; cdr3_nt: TGTGCCAGCAGCGGCGCCGGGACTAGCGGCCAAGAGACCCAGTACTTC
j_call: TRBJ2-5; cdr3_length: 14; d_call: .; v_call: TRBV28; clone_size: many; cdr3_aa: CASSTPGPKETQYF; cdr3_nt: TGTGCCAGCAGCACACCGGGACCTAAAGAGACCCAGTACTTC
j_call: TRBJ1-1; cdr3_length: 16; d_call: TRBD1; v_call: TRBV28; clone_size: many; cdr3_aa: CASSLRPGQGNTEAFF; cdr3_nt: TGTGCCAGCAGTCTCCGCCCGGGACAGGGGAACACTGAAGCTTTCTTT
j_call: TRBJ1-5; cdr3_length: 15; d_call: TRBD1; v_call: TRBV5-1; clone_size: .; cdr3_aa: CASSGGTGENQPQHF; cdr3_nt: TGCGCCAGCAGCGGGGGGACAGGGGAAAATCAGCCCCAGCATTTT
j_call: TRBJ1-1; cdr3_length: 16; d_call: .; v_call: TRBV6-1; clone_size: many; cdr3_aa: CASSALQTGVTTEAFF; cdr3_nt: TGTGCCAGCAGTGCTTTACAGACCGGAGTTACCACTGAAGCTTTCTTT
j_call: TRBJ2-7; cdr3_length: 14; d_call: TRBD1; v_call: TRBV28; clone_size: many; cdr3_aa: CASSLGRGLYEQYF; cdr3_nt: TGTGCCAGCAGTTTGGGCAGGGGGCTCTACGAGCAGTACTTC
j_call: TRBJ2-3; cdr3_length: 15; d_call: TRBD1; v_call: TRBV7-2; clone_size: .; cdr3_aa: CASSLRRQGRDTQYF; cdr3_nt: TGTGCCAGCAGCTTAAGGCGACAGGGTCGAGATACGCAGTATTTT
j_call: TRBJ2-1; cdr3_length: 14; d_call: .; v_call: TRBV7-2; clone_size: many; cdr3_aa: CASSLLHGDNEQFF; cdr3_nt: TGTGCCAGCAGCCTCCTTCATGGGGACAATGAGCAGTTCTTC
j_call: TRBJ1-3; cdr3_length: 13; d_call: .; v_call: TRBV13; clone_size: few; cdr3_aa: CASRGDGGNTIYF; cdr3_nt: TGTGCCAGCAGAGGGGACGGAGGAAACACCATATATTTT
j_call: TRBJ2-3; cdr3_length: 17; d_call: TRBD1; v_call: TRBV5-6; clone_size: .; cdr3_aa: CASSATGQATFTDTQYF; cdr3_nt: TGTGCCAGCAGCGCGACGGGACAGGCTACCTTCACAGATACGCAGTATTTT
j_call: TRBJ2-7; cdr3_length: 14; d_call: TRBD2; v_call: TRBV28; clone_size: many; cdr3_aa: CASSPTSESNEQYF; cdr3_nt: TGTGCCAGCAGTCCAACTAGCGAGTCAAACGAGCAGTACTTC